Below are 11 T cell receptor beta chains sequenced from a single sample in a study of memory CD4+ T cells and cytomegalovirus serostatus. Single viable CD3+CD4+CD8-CD45RO+ cells were sorted as the memory CD4+ T cells. The repertoire was sequenced with immunoSEQ multiplex PCR; TCRdb's copy has only in-frame clones and lacks some. The repertoire consists of under 55,000 clones, with around 80% occurring once and the leading ten covering roughly 2%. The material sequenced was memory CD4+ T cells from blood. Receptors were obtained from an adult in good health and CMV-seropositive.

This clone has a handful of counts. J is TRBJ1-6 and V is TRBV5-1; the D gene is possibly TRBD1 (5 bases). V shed 4 bases and J shed 8 bases, with 13 bases lying between them. Germline CDR1 SGHRS, CDR2 YFSETQ. The CDR3 loop spans 14 amino acids. The CDR3 DNA reads as TGCGCCAGCAGCCCCCAGGGAACGTATTCACCCCTCCACTTT. Amino acids: CASSPQGTYSPLHF.

The CDR3 reads CASGQGGNTGELFF. The CDR3 bases are TGTGCCAGCGGACAGGGAGGAAACACCGGGGAGCTGTTTTTT. The chain is built from TRBV28 and TRBJ2-2; 8 nucleotides match TRBD1. Germline CDR1 and CDR2: MDHEN and SYDVKM. This CDR3 contains 14 residues. V was clipped by 8 bases and J by 2 bases; unmatched bases: 4. The full variable domain, in which reference TRBV28 and TRBJ2-2 provide the parts outside the CDR3, is DVKVTQSSRYLVKRTGEKVFLECVQDMDHENMFWYRQDPGLGLRLIYFSYDVKMKEKGDIPEGYSVSREKKERFSLILESASTNQTSMYLCASGQGGNTGELFFGEGSRLTVL.

The chain recombines TRBV28 with TRBJ2-7; TRBD2 aligns across 10 bases. The CDR3 loop spans 14 amino acids. CDR1 MDHEN and CDR2 SYDVKM come from the germline V gene. V shed 7 bases and J 9 bases; nucleotides not matched to a gene: 12. In DNA form, the CDR3 reads TGTGCCAGCACCCCCCCGGCTAGCGGGAGTGGGCAGTACTTC. Translated, it gives CASTPPASGSGQYF.

This chain uses TRBV18 with TRBJ2-3; TRBD2 matches 8 bases. The germline CDR1 and CDR2 sequences are KGHSH and LQKENI. This CDR3 contains 15 residues. Trimming at V came to 3 bases and at J to 6 bases, leaving 8 bases not matched to a gene. This CDR3 is CASSPISGVSDTQYF. DNA of the CDR3: TGTGCCAGCTCACCTATTAGCGGGGTTTCGGATACGCAGTATTTT.

This clone was seen a handful of times. The chain combines TRBV2 with TRBJ2-3; 15 nucleotides line up with TRBD2. From germline, CDR1 is SNHLY and CDR2 FYNNEI. This CDR3 has 16 residues. After removal of 6 bases from V and 8 bases from J, the junction contained 9 bases not matched to a gene. The CDR3 protein is CASSPGTSGRKSTQYF. CDR3 DNA sequence: TGTGCCAGCAGCCCCGGGACTAGCGGGAGGAAGAGTACGCAGTATTTT.

This sequence joins TRBV5-1 and TRBJ2-1, with unresolved D. This CDR3 contains 13 residues. The V gene's germline CDR1 is SGHRS and CDR2 YFSETQ. V lost 4 bases and J 1 base, leaving 6 bases between the germline ends. CDR3 sequence: CASSDRSYNEQFF. DNA of the CDR3: TGCGCCAGCAGCGATAGATCCTACAATGAGCAGTTCTTC. Full variable domain (remainder filled in from reference TRBV5-1 and TRBJ2-1): KAGVTQTPRYLIKTRGQQVTLSCSPISGHRSVSWYQQTPGQGLQFLFEYFSETQRNKGNFPGRFSGRQFSNSRSEMNVSTLELGDSALYLCASSDRSYNEQFFGPGTRLTVL.

This chain joins TRBV7-9 and TRBJ2-7; 9 positions agree with TRBD2. The CDR3 extends over 17 amino acids. The J segment lost 0 bases and the V segment lost 2 bases, leaving 8 bases of the junction unmatched. Looked up from germline, CDR1 is SEHNR and CDR2 is FQNEAQ (reference sequence). The CDR3: CASSLNRGAGGSYEQYF. For the CDR3, the DNA is TGTGCCAGCAGCTTAAATCGCGGAGCGGGGGGCTCCTACGAGCAGTACTTC.

The table lists this clone with a count of one. The V gene is TRBV28, the J gene TRBJ2-2, with 8 bases matching TRBD2. V lost 7 bases, J lost 4 bases, and 5 bases stayed unmatched. Looked up from germline, CDR1 is MDHEN and CDR2 is SYDVKM. This CDR3 has 14 residues. The CDR3 sequence is CASTRTSSTGELFF. As DNA, the CDR3 is TGTGCCAGCACCCGGACTAGCAGCACCGGGGAGCTGTTTTTT.

The genes are TRBV27 and TRBJ1-1; no firm D call. Trimming took off 3 bases at V and 2 bases at J, with 10 bases between the two ends. Germline assignment: CDR1 MNHEY and CDR2 SMNVEV (reference sequence). CDR3 size: 14 residues. CDR3 nucleotide sequence: TGTGCCAGCAGTTTGCGGCCCCGAAACACTGAAGCTTTCTTT. As protein: CASSLRPRNTEAFF.

This chain connects TRBV28 to TRBJ1-2; 10 bases match TRBD1. This CDR3 comprises 13 residues. J gave up 8 bases and V 6 bases, and 6 bases lay outside the gene matches. The V gene's germline CDR1 is MDHEN and CDR2 SYDVKM. As DNA, the CDR3 is TGTGCCAGCAGGTTGACAGGGGGCGCCGGCTACACCTTC. Protein sequence: CASRLTGGAGYTF.

The chain recombines TRBV6-1 with TRBJ1-5, with 10 nucleotides matching TRBD1. The CDR3 covers 15 residues. Germline V gives CDR1 MNHNS, CDR2 SASEGT. The J segment lost 9 bases and the V segment lost 4 bases, leaving 9 bases of the junction unmatched. The CDR3 DNA sequence: TGTGCCAGCAGTGCACAGACAGGGGGCTTTGGGCCCCAGCATTTT. As protein: CASSAQTGGFGPQHF.